Sequencing of this T cell receptor (beta chain) was carried out in a study of shared clonotypes between healthy human individuals. The study, taken as a whole, reports: When naive CD4 clonotypes were compared across a handful of donors, 5% to 5.5% were shared.

Every one of the donors was a Caucasian adult that lived in Nashville, Tennessee. From CD4+ cells came CD45RA+ naive and CD45RA-negative memory subsets. This table comes from immunoSEQ multiplex PCR, and its TCRdb copy is limited to in-frame clones, with some not included. Of about 510,000 clones in the sample, 96% are singletons; the top ten hold about 0.054%. Note on this clone: Its antigen is undetermined.

CDR3 length: 14 residues. V shed 5 bases and J shed 6 bases, with 14 bases lying between them. Germline lookup yields CDR1 LNHDA and CDR2 SQIVND (reference sequence). V usage is TRBV19 and J usage is TRBJ1-5; D is uncertain. Sample: naive CD4+ T cells sorted from blood. Subset meaning: CD45RA+ positively selected. The sequence was collected from a woman aged 25-40 years in good health. CDR3 sequence (DNA): TGTGCCAGTAGTTTTCTGCCCCCTGGTCAGCCCCAGCATTTT. Translated: CASSFLPPGQPQHF.